This TCR beta chain was obtained from a study of cytomegalovirus exposure and HLA in healthy donors. Points on this clone: Antigen: not known.

The study's findings and limits: Evidence from a later analysis indicated that most CMV-associated TCR beta chains looked HLA-restricted. Rarity marked most TCR sequences, yet some public TCRs occurred in many donors. Presence/absence analyses rested on an assumption that sequencing depth was roughly uniform across donors.

Germline V gene lookup returns CDR1 LGHNA and CDR2 YNFKEQ. V gave up 2 bases and J gave up 8 bases; unmatched junction bases: 5. The CDR3 extends over 14 amino acids. The PCR used 60 Vbeta and 13 Jbeta primers. Under the authors' procedure: In a later analysis, around 10 million of 75 million to 90 million unique beta chains occurred in at least two donors. Measured with immunoSEQ multiplex PCR; TCRdb has only the in-frame clones, and not every one. D and trimming come from the DNA, and the V and J calls and clone size come from that table. Among 150,000 or so clones listed, roughly three quarters were seen once.

The chain recombines TRBV4-2 with TRBJ1-4; 7 positions agree with TRBD1. Specimen: PBMCs. The origin of this receptor is a man between 35 and 55 years old in good health and CMV-seropositive. The CDR3 coding sequence is TGTGCCAGCAGCCAAAAGGGGGCAGGAGAAAAACTGTTTTTT. Translating gives CASSQKGAGEKLFF.